This T cell receptor beta chain was observed in a study of T cells in Graves' hyperthyroidism and ophthalmopathy. V dropped 2 bases and J dropped 8 bases, with 12 bases sitting between them. CDR1 is SGHNT and CDR2 is YYREEE in the germline V gene (reference sequence). This CDR3 region has 13 residues. General study points: Using 13 V-J features, a model discriminated ophthalmopathy from stable hyperthyroidism. Most thyroid clonotypes with frequency above 0.001 were detected in blood.

The CDR3 regions of TCR beta were amplified from RNA transcripts. The HTBI primer set drove a first-round RT-PCR of the TCR CDR3. TCRdb re-analysed the multiplex PCR reads in MiXCR, keeping a single row per CDR3 protein. The table includes about 640,000 distinct CDR3 sequences, less than 25% detected once. This clonotype occurred a few times. The antigen is undetermined. The specimen was blood. The TCR sequence derives from a man younger than 40 with Graves' ophthalmopathy. The gene calls are TRBV5-4 and TRBJ2-3; the D is unclear. CDR3 sequence (DNA): TGTGCCAGCAGCTTCGCAGGTTCGAGTACGCAGTATTTT. Encoded protein: CASSFAGSSTQYF.